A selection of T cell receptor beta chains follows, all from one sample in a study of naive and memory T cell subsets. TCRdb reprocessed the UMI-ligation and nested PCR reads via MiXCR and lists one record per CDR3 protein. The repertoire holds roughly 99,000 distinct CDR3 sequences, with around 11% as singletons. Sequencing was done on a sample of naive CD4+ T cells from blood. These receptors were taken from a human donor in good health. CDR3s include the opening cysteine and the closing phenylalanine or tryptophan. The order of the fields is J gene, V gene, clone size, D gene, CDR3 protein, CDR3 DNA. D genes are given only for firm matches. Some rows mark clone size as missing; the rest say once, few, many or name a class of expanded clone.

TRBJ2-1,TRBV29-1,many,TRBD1,CSVRTGGRYEQFF,TGCAGCGTCCGGACAGGGGGCCGCTATGAGCAGTTCTTC
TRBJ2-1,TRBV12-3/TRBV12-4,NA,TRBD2,CASRLAGGHLDEQFF,TGTGCCAGCAGACTAGCGGGAGGTCACCTCGATGAGCAGTTCTTC
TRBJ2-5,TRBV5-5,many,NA,CASSLTSGTGETQYF,TGTGCCAGCAGCTTGACAAGCGGGACAGGAGAGACCCAGTACTTC
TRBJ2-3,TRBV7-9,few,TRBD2,CASNGRGGPLSTDTQYF,TGTGCCAGCAATGGGCGGGGGGGCCCCCTCAGCACAGATACGCAGTATTTT
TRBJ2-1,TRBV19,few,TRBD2,CASSTGRGFKSPYNEQFF,TGTGCCAGTAGTACGGGGAGGGGATTTAAAAGTCCCTACAATGAGCAGTTCTTC
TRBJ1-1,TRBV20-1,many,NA,CSARNTVNTEAFF,TGCAGTGCTAGGAACACGGTGAACACTGAAGCTTTCTTT
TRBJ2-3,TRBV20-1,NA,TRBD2,CSARDPTSGAPDTQYF,TGCAGTGCTAGAGACCCGACTAGCGGGGCCCCAGATACGCAGTATTTT
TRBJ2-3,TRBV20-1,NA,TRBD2,CSAGGGTDTQYF,TGCAGTGCGGGGGGGGGGACAGATACGCAGTATTTT
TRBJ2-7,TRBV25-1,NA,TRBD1,CASSEPGQGMYEQYF,TGTGCCAGCAGTGAGCCGGGACAGGGGATGTACGAGCAGTACTTC
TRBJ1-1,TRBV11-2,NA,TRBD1,CASSLPRQGTEAFF,TGTGCCAGCAGCTTACCCCGACAGGGCACTGAAGCTTTCTTT
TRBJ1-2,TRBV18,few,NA,CASSPTGESNYGYTF,TGTGCCAGCTCACCGACCGGGGAGTCCAACTATGGCTACACCTTC
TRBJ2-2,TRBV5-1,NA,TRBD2,CASVLRAGDGGELFF,TGCGCCAGCGTTTTACGAGCGGGAGACGGCGGGGAGCTGTTTTTT
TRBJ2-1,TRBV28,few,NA,CASSFGGGDEQFF,TGTGCCAGCAGTTTTGGTGGCGGGGATGAGCAGTTCTTC
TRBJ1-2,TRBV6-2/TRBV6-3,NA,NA,CASREPYYGYTF,TGTGCCAGCAGAGAACCTTACTATGGCTACACCTTC
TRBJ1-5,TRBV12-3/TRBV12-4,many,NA,CASSLTWGGSYSNQPQHF,TGTGCCAGCAGTTTAACTTGGGGGGGCTCATATAGCAATCAGCCCCAGCATTTT
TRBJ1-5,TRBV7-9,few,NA,CASSSTPDQPQHF,TGTGCCAGCAGCTCCACCCCGGATCAGCCCCAGCATTTT
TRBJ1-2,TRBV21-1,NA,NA,CASKCGEGGYTF,TGTGCCAGCAAGTGTGGGGAGGGCGGCTACACCTTC
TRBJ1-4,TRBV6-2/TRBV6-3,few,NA,CASSYYATNEKLFF,TGTGCCAGCAGTTACTATGCAACTAATGAAAAACTGTTTTTT
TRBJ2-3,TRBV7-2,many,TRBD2,CASSSRLAGISTDTQYF,TGTGCCAGCAGCTCCCGACTAGCGGGGATTAGCACAGATACGCAGTATTTT
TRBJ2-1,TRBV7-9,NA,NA,CASSEGGNEQFF,TGTGCCAGCAGCGAGGGGGGGAATGAGCAGTTCTTC
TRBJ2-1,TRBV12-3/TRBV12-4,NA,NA,CASSFGLAGEQFF,TGTGCCAGCAGTTTTGGGCTAGCCGGTGAGCAGTTCTTC
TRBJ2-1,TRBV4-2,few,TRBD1,CASSLRQGDYNEQFF,TGTGCCAGCAGCCTCCGTCAGGGGGACTACAATGAGCAGTTCTTC
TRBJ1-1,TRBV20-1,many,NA,CSASPSGNLATEAFF,TGCAGTGCTAGTCCCTCAGGTAATCTGGCCACTGAAGCTTTCTTT
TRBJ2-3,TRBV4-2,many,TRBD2,CASSQDPRRLASTDTQYF,TGTGCCAGCAGCCAAGATCCACGGCGACTAGCCAGCACAGATACGCAGTATTTT
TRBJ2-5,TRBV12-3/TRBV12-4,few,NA,CATSRVGETQYF,TGTGCCACTTCCAGGGTAGGAGAGACCCAGTACTTC
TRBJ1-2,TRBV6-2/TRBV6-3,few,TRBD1,CASSYSISFRTGRNYGYTF,TGTGCCAGCAGTTACTCGATATCTTTTCGGACAGGGAGAAACTATGGCTACACCTTC
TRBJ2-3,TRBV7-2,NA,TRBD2,CASSLGLAGGPTDTQYF,TGTGCCAGCAGCTTAGGTCTAGCGGGGGGGCCCACAGATACGCAGTATTTT
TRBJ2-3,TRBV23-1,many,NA,CASSHSLQRSTDTQYF,TGCGCCAGCAGTCATTCCCTACAGAGAAGCACAGATACGCAGTATTTT
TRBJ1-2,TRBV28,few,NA,CASSPWVGSLGYGYTF,TGTGCCAGCAGCCCATGGGTCGGATCCCTAGGGTATGGCTACACCTTC
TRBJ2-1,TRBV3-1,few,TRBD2,CASSEAGRGVPYNEQFF,TGTGCCAGCAGCGAGGCCGGGCGGGGGGTTCCCTACAATGAGCAGTTCTTC
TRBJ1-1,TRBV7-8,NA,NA,CASSFNRVLNTEAFF,TGTGCCAGCAGCTTTAACAGGGTTTTGAACACTGAAGCTTTCTTT